Listed below are T cell receptor beta chains from one sample, sequenced in a study of radiotherapy plus CTLA-4 blockade in lung cancer. Data came from immunoSEQ multiplex PCR; TCRdb stores just in-frame clones and leaves some out. The sample has about 78,000 clones, around 88% seen once. Sequenced material: peripheral blood, taken from a patient treated with radiotherapy plus ipilimumab. These TCRs come from a human donor with non-small cell lung cancer who had a partial response to radiotherapy plus ipilimumab. Each CDR3 is given with its conserved first and last residue. The D gene is left open where the match is weak. Size tells how often a clone was seen (once, few, many) or the class of an expanded clone, and some rows leave it out.

d_gene	abundance	v_gene	j_gene	CDR3nt	CDR3aa
-	-	TRBV2	TRBJ1-1	TGTGCCAGCAGTGCGCGGCCGGGCACTGAAGCTTTCTTT	CASSARPGTEAFF
-	once	TRBV5-4	TRBJ2-2	TGTGCCACACACCTTCTCCCCGGGGAGCTGTTTTTT	CATHLLPGELFF
-	once	TRBV6-6	TRBJ2-7	TGTGCCAGCAGTTACGGGGGGGCTAGGACCTACGAGCAGTACTTC	CASSYGGARTYEQYF
TRBD2	-	TRBV5-1	TRBJ2-1	TGCGCCAGCAGCTACCTAGCGGGAGGGGACAATGAGCAGTTCTTC	CASSYLAGGDNEQFF
-	-	TRBV5-4	TRBJ2-7	TGTGCCAGCAGCTTTGACAGGTCCCTATCCTACGAGCAGTACTTC	CASSFDRSLSYEQYF
-	-	TRBV5-5	TRBJ1-1	TGTGCCAGCAGCGTGGGACACTCGAACACTGAAGCTTTCTTT	CASSVGHSNTEAFF
-	-	TRBV7-2	TRBJ1-2	TGTGCCAGCAGCTTAGGACAGGACCTATATGGCTACACCTTC	CASSLGQDLYGYTF
-	-	TRBV5-1	TRBJ1-6	TGCGCCAGCAGCGTAGACAAGCTACCTTCACCCCTCCACTTT	CASSVDKLPSPLHF
TRBD1	-	TRBV10-1	TRBJ2-7	TGCGCCAGCAGTGTATCACAGGGGCCCTACGAGCAGTACTTC	CASSVSQGPYEQYF
-	-	TRBV7-2	TRBJ1-2	TGTGCCAGCAGCTTAGTGCAGGGTCCCTATGGCTACACCTTC	CASSLVQGPYGYTF
TRBD1	-	TRBV5-4	TRBJ2-2	TGTGCCAGCAGCCGGTCCCGGGACAGGTTGAACACCGGGGAGCTGTTTTTT	CASSRSRDRLNTGELFF
TRBD1	-	TRBV28	TRBJ1-4	TGTGCCAGCAGTCTCGGGACAGTCATGGAAAAACTGTTTTTT	CASSLGTVMEKLFF
-	-	TRBV28	TRBJ2-7	TGTGCCAGCAGTTTATCAGGGCCCTACGAGCAGTACTTC	CASSLSGPYEQYF
-	-	TRBV10-2	TRBJ2-1	TGCGCCAGCAGTGACCAGGGTCGGAATGAGCAGTTCTTC	CASSDQGRNEQFF
TRBD2	-	TRBV4-1	TRBJ2-3	TGCGCCAGCAGCCAAGTACTACTAGCGGATACGCAGTATTTT	CASSQVLLADTQYF
TRBD1	few	TRBV19	TRBJ1-1	TGTGCCAGTAGTCCCTCGGGACAGGGGGAGGCTTTCTTT	CASSPSGQGEAFF
TRBD2	-	TRBV28	TRBJ2-1	TGTGCCAGCAGCTCCTACACCTCTAGCGGGAGTAGGGATGAGCAGTTCTTC	CASSSYTSSGSRDEQFF
TRBD1	-	TRBV6-5	TRBJ1-2	TGTGCCAGCAGTTTTCAGGGGGCCCACTATGGCTACACCTTC	CASSFQGAHYGYTF
-	-	TRBV16	TRBJ1-5	TGTGCCAGCAGCCCCCCAGCGCGACAGCTCAATCAGCCCCAGCATTTT	CASSPPARQLNQPQHF
TRBD2	-	TRBV7-8	TRBJ2-5	TGTGCCAGCAGCTTAGACGGGACTAGCAGGGAGACCCAGTACTTC	CASSLDGTSRETQYF
-	once	TRBV11-3	TRBJ1-1	TGTGCCAGCAGCCCCCGGAACACTGAAGCTTTCTTT	CASSPRNTEAFF
-	-	TRBV19	TRBJ2-2	TGTGCCAGTACCCCTCCCGGGGGGCGCTTCGGGGAGCTGTTTTTT	CASTPPGGRFGELFF
TRBD1	-	TRBV18	TRBJ1-2	TGTGCCAGCTCAGGACAGGGATTTTCTAACTATGGCTACACCTTC	CASSGQGFSNYGYTF
-	-	TRBV28	TRBJ1-4	TGTGCCAGCACTACAGGGCTAGGTGAAAAACTGTTTTTT	CASTTGLGEKLFF
TRBD1	-	TRBV5-1	TRBJ2-1	TGCGCCAGCAGCTTGGGTGCAGGGGGCGAAGGTGAGCAGTTCTTC	CASSLGAGGEGEQFF
TRBD1	-	TRBV6-5	TRBJ1-1	TGTGCCAGCAGTTACTCGAGACAGGGAGGTGAAGCTTTCTTT	CASSYSRQGGEAFF
-	-	TRBV19	TRBJ1-2	TGTGCCAGTAGTATAGATAGGGGATCCGGCTACACCTTC	CASSIDRGSGYTF
TRBD2	-	TRBV9	TRBJ2-5	TGTGCCAGCAGCGGTGGACTAGCGGGAGTTAAAGAGACCCAGTACTTC	CASSGGLAGVKETQYF
-	-	TRBV11-2	TRBJ1-1	TGTGCCAGCAGCTTATTTGAGGGTGGAGGAGCTTTCTTT	CASSLFEGGGAFF
TRBD1	-	TRBV6-4	TRBJ2-2	TGTGCCAGCAGTATTAACAGGGGGGCGAACACCGGGGAGCTGTTTTTT	CASSINRGANTGELFF
-	-	TRBV14	TRBJ2-1	TGTGCCAGCAGCCAAGTTACCGGGAGAGGGTACAATGAGCAGTTCTTC	CASSQVTGRGYNEQFF
-	-	TRBV28	TRBJ1-5	TGTGCCAGCAGTGGACAGCAGCCCCAGCATTTT	CASSGQQPQHF
-	once	TRBV5-1	TRBJ2-3	TGCGCCAGCAGCCCGGGAGAAACAGATACGCAGTATTTT	CASSPGETDTQYF
-	-	TRBV6-1	TRBJ2-7	TGTGCCAGCAGTGAAACGTTGACAGTGAGCTCCTACGAGCAGTACTTC	CASSETLTVSSYEQYF
TRBD2	-	TRBV6-5	TRBJ2-5	TGTGCCACCCGCCCCGGGACTAGCGGGAGGGTAGACCAGTACTTC	CATRPGTSGRVDQYF
TRBD2	-	TRBV5-1	TRBJ2-1	TGCGCCAGCAGCTTGACTAGCGGGAGTTTCAATGAGCAGTTCTTC	CASSLTSGSFNEQFF
-	-	TRBV27	TRBJ2-7	TGTGCCAGCAGTTGGCAGGGCACCTACGAGCAGTACTTC	CASSWQGTYEQYF
TRBD1	-	TRBV4-2	TRBJ1-2	TGTGCCAGCAGCCGTGGGACAGGAAAATCCTATGGCTACACCTTC	CASSRGTGKSYGYTF
TRBD1	-	TRBV15	TRBJ2-1	TGTGCCACCAGCAGAGCTGGGAGAACAGGGGGCTCGGATGAGCAGTTCTTC	CATSRAGRTGGSDEQFF
TRBD1	-	TRBV5-1	TRBJ2-1	TGCGCCAGCAGCCCCGGACAGGTTGGCGATGAGCAGTTCTTC	CASSPGQVGDEQFF
-	-	TRBV5-4	TRBJ2-2	TGTGCCAGCAGCCCTCTTAGGGGCGCAGGCACCGGGGAGCTGTTTTTT	CASSPLRGAGTGELFF
-	-	TRBV18	TRBJ1-2	TGTGCCAGCTCGGGCGAGACAGACCAAAGGGGCTACACCTTC	CASSGETDQRGYTF
-	-	TRBV5-1	TRBJ2-5	TGCGCCAGCAGCTTGGCCCAGGCAGGGGCTGGGGAGACCCAGTACTTC	CASSLAQAGAGETQYF
TRBD2	-	TRBV4-2	TRBJ2-3	TGTGCCAGCAGCCTCCGACTAGCGGGAGGTCCGAGGACAGATACGCAGTATTTT	CASSLRLAGGPRTDTQYF
-	-	TRBV5-6	TRBJ1-4	TGTGCCAGCAGCTGGGGAGTGGGTGAAAAACTGTTTTTT	CASSWGVGEKLFF
TRBD1	-	TRBV4-1	TRBJ2-5	TGCGCCAGCACCCTAACAGGGGGCGAAGAGACCCAGTACTTC	CASTLTGGEETQYF
TRBD1	-	TRBV9	TRBJ1-1	TGTGCCAGCAGCGCCCGAGTAGGGGGCAACACTGAAGCTTTCTTT	CASSARVGGNTEAFF
TRBD1	-	TRBV9	TRBJ1-5	TGTGCCAGCAGCGTAGGGACAGGTAATCAGCCCCAGCATTTT	CASSVGTGNQPQHF
-	-	TRBV28	TRBJ1-4	TGTGCCAGCAGGACCTTCGGGAGGGGACTGTTTTTT	CASRTFGRGLFF
TRBD1	-	TRBV7-9	TRBJ1-5	TGTGCCAGCAGCTTAATAATGCCGGGACAGTGGGGTCATCAGCCCCAGCATTTT	CASSLIMPGQWGHQPQHF
-	few	TRBV10-3	TRBJ1-2	TGTGCCAGCGGACAGCGCGCTAACTATGGCTACACCTTC	CASGQRANYGYTF
TRBD1	-	TRBV5-6	TRBJ2-3	TGTGCCAGCAGAGGGACAGGGGTTTCAGATACGCAGTATTTT	CASRGTGVSDTQYF
-	-	TRBV5-6	TRBJ1-2	TGTGCCAGCAGATGGGGCCCACAGGGTGTTTCTGGCTACACCTTC	CASRWGPQGVSGYTF
-	-	TRBV5-4	TRBJ1-1	TGTGCCAGCAGCCGGGCGGGGGGAACGCTATATGGTGAAGCTTTCTTT	CASSRAGGTLYGEAFF
-	few	TRBV19	TRBJ1-1	TGTGCCAGTATCCCTCGAGGGCTGGGAACTGAAGCTTTCTTT	CASIPRGLGTEAFF
-	once	TRBV28	TRBJ1-1	TGTGCCAGCAGTTTACGGGTCATCGCCCGGAACACTGAAGCTTTCTTT	CASSLRVIARNTEAFF
-	-	TRBV5-4	TRBJ2-1	TGTGCCAGCAGCGTGAGGTCTGAGTACAATGAGCAGTTCTTC	CASSVRSEYNEQFF
TRBD1	-	TRBV6-1	TRBJ1-5	TGTGCCAGCAGTGAAATACAGGGGAGCGGCAATCAGCCCCAGCATTTT	CASSEIQGSGNQPQHF